This T cell receptor beta chain was identified in a study of tumor and adjacent non-tumor tissue in lung cancer. Study-level findings and limits: Patients with more diverse tumor TCRs had worse survival. In normal lung, the top 100 clones were significantly more dominant than in tumor. Compared with tumor, normal lung showed significantly lower TCR diversity.

Of note for this clonotype: Antigen: not known.

No cell sorting was done before RNA was extracted from the tissue. More than 3 cm separated this lung sample from the edge of the tumor. This CDR3 has 13 residues. Trimming pared 4 bases from V and 3 bases from J, leaving 10 bases between. CDR1 and CDR2 (germline): SGHTA, FQGNSA. A modified ARM-PCR protocol with three rounds of nested PCR amplified TCRbeta. TCRdb re-analysed the multiplex PCR reads in MiXCR, keeping a single row per CDR3 protein. The data hold fewer than 100,000 distinct CDR3 sequences, with roughly 80% observed a single time. Sequenced sample: distant non-tumor lung tissue. This sequence joins TRBV7-2 and TRBJ2-7; no firm D call. The clonotype was recovered from a man in his fifties or sixties with non-small cell lung cancer. The CDR3 DNA reads TGTGCCAGCAGCTCGCAGGCGTACTACGAGCAGTACTTC. Residues: CASSSQAYYEQYF.